The next 7 T cell receptor beta chains were all read from a single sample in a study of T cells in Graves' hyperthyroidism and ophthalmopathy. Using RNA transcripts as the source, TCR beta CDR3 regions were amplified. The study used the HTBI primer set for a first-round RT-PCR of the TCR CDR3. In TCRdb, the multiplex PCR reads were re-called with MiXCR into one record per CDR3 protein. The table lists hundreds of thousands of distinct CDR3 sequences, 18% of them singletons. Sequencing used blood. The origin of the receptors is a woman aged 50 to 65 with Graves' hyperthyroidism that later progressed to Graves' ophthalmopathy.

The table lists this clonotype with a few counts. The gene calls are TRBV5-1 and TRBJ1-2; D perhaps matches TRBD1 (5 bases). This CDR3 has 13 amino acids. Trimming pared 5 bases from V and 8 bases from J, leaving 16 bases between. The germline V gene has CDR1 SGHRS and CDR2 YFSETQ. Here the CDR3 DNA reads TGCGCCAGCAGGGACACCGCTCCTCGAGGCTACACCTTC. This translates into CASRDTAPRGYTF.

The chain joins TRBV6-1 to TRBJ1-4; a possible D gene is TRBD1 (6 bases). The CDR3 is made up of 17 amino acids. The germline V gene encodes CDR1 MNHNS and CDR2 SASEGT. Between the trimmed V and J ends, which lost 5 bases and 4 bases, there was a span of 20 bases. CDR3 nucleotide sequence: TGTGCCAGCAGTACCCCGCGGGACAACCCTTTTAATGAAAAACTGTTTTTT. As protein: CASSTPRDNPFNEKLFF.

The CDR3 DNA reads as TGTGCCAGTAGTATAGTGGTACCCGGGACTGAAGCTTTCTTT. Translating gives CASSIVVPGTEAFF. The rearrangement uses TRBV19 and TRBJ1-1; D remains unclear. V was shortened by 1 base and J by 5 bases, with 11 bases between the two germline ends. This CDR3 spans 14 amino acids. The germline V gene has CDR1 LNHDA and CDR2 SQIVND (reference sequence).

This clonotype occurred a few times. The J gene is TRBJ2-2, the V gene TRBV29-1, with TRBD2 matching 8 bases. In germline, CDR1 is SQVTM, CDR2 ANQGSEA. This CDR3 region has 14 residues. The junction had 4 bases not matched to a gene; V was cut back by 1 base and J by 6 bases. The CDR3 region is CSVEVGGAAGELFF. The CDR3 DNA reads as TGCAGCGTTGAAGTCGGGGGGGCCGCCGGGGAGCTGTTTTTT.

This clonotype was found a few times. The rearrangement links TRBV6-1 to TRBJ1-1; D possibly corresponds to TRBD1 (6 bases). Germline loops: CDR1 MNHNS, CDR2 SASEGT. Trimming left V 7 bases short and J 3 bases short, with 15 bases between. This CDR3 contains 14 residues. The CDR3 DNA follows: TGTGCCAGCACTACAGGGACATTACACACTGAAGCTTTCTTT. Translated, it gives CASTTGTLHTEAFF.

This clonotype was recorded many times. This chain links TRBV6-1 with TRBJ1-1, with D unresolved. Germline V gene data show CDR1 as MNHNS and CDR2 as SASEGT. Trimming pared 4 bases from V and 11 bases from J, leaving 11 bases between. The CDR3 runs to 11 residues. The chain's CDR3 is CASSAPETAFF. CDR3 nucleotide sequence: TGTGCCAGCAGTGCGCCAGAAACTGCTTTCTTT.

A remark on this clonotype: A much bigger clone sits one base away, suggesting this may be a read error. V is TRBV2 and J is TRBJ2-7; D remains unclear. CDR1 and CDR2 (germline): SNHLY, FYNNEI. The length of the CDR3 is 12 residues. The germline V and J ends were trimmed by 6 bases and 6 bases, with 12 bases remaining between them. CDR3 sequence reads: CASSGLGFEQYF. The CDR3 DNA reads as TGTGCCAGCAGCGGCCTTGGCTTCGAGCAGTACTTC.